A single T cell receptor beta chain is shown here with its context. Method: immunoSEQ multiplex PCR; TCRdb's copy keeps in-frame clones and lacks some. The sample shows 160,000 or so clones, approximately 80% of them seen only once. The CDR3 extends over 14 amino acids. Trimming took off 5 bases at V and 6 bases at J, with 14 bases between the two ends. CDR1 is MDHEN, CDR2 SYDVKM, per germline. The sample is drawn from a study of blood T cell repertoires in COVID-19. Study-level background: Sample material is recorded as cDNA or gDNA derived from T cells, B-cell-depleted T cells, or PBMCs.

Cohorts were assigned according to the clinical history that participants reported. V usage is TRBV28 and J usage is TRBJ1-5; TRBD1 is a possible D gene (5 bases). The sequenced material came from PBMCs or T cells enriched from blood (not recorded which). The sequence was collected from a woman aged 45-60 years who had recovered from COVID-19. DNA for the CDR3: TGTGCCAGCAGTGACGGGACGGGGGGTCAGCCCCAGCATTTT. Translated: CASSDGTGGQPQHF.